What follows are 31 T cell receptor beta chains derived from one specimen sequenced in a study of blood T cell repertoires in COVID-19. The protocol was immunoSEQ multiplex PCR, while the TCRdb copy is restricted to in-frame clones and leaves out a portion. The profile covers 250,000 to 350,000 clones, with about 85% appearing a single time and about 1% taken by the ten largest. The specimen was peripheral blood. The receptor source for this set is a human donor with COVID-19, enrolled during active disease. The donor label of this sample is uncertain.

This chain connects TRBV7-2 to TRBJ2-7, with TRBD2 matching 10 bases. CDR1 and CDR2 (germline): SGHTA, FQGNSA. V dropped 3 bases and J dropped 4; count of bases not matched to a gene: 9. The length of the CDR3 is 16 residues. The DNA for the CDR3 is TGTGCCAGCAGCTTGTCATTACTTAGCGGGAGGTACGAGCAGTACTTC. Translated: CASSLSLLSGRYEQYF.

This clone was recorded a few times. The chain employs TRBV5-4 and TRBJ1-2; 9 bases agree with TRBD1. Germline V gene data show CDR1 as SGHNT and CDR2 as YYREEE (reference sequence). The CDR3 is 16 residues long. V gave up 5 bases and J gave up 2 bases; unmatched junction bases: 10. CDR3 amino acids: CASSPPGQGPNYGYTF. The CDR3 DNA is TGTGCCAGCAGTCCTCCGGGACAGGGTCCAAACTATGGCTACACCTTC.

V gene TRBV6-2 or TRBV6-3 combines with J gene TRBJ2-2; 7 nucleotides line up with TRBD2. Germline V lookup: CDR1 MNHEY, CDR2 SVGEGT. The junction had 5 bases not matched to a gene; V was cut back by 4 bases and J by 0 bases. CDR3 length: 16 amino acids. In nucleotides, the CDR3 is TGTGCCAGCAGTTTGTGGACTAGTCCGAACACCGGGGAGCTGTTTTTT. Its translation: CASSLWTSPNTGELFF.

V usage is TRBV6-5 and J usage is TRBJ1-1; 7 bases map to TRBD1. The J segment lost 3 bases and the V segment lost 2 bases, leaving 9 bases of the junction unmatched. This CDR3 contains 16 residues. Germline V gene lookup returns CDR1 MNHEY and CDR2 SVGAGI. The CDR3 nucleotides read TGTGCCAGCAGTTACGGACAGGTCCACATTTACACTGAAGCTTTCTTT. Translated: CASSYGQVHIYTEAFF.

This clone appeared a few times. The chain recombines TRBV18 with TRBJ1-6, with D perhaps matching TRBD1 (5 bases). Germline-derived CDR1 and CDR2 are KGHSH and LQKENI. V lost 2 bases and J 14 bases, leaving 13 bases between the germline ends. This CDR3 has 13 amino acids. The CDR3 DNA reads as TGTGCCAGCTCACCAAGTGGCCGGGGGGCCCTCCACTTT. Amino acid sequence: CASSPSGRGALHF.

The chain uses TRBV4-2 and TRBJ2-3; 9 bases match TRBD2. The CDR3 runs 17 residues. Germline values: CDR1 LGHNA, CDR2 YNFKEQ. The V segment lost 4 bases and the J segment 4 bases; nucleotides outside the gene matches: 12. The CDR3 sequence is CASSPRRGLAGSDTQYF. For the CDR3, the DNA is TGTGCCAGCAGCCCTCGGAGGGGGCTAGCGGGATCAGATACGCAGTATTTT.

The chain joins TRBV27 to TRBJ2-1; possible D gene TRBD2, 5 bases. The CDR3 is 14 amino acids. Germline values: CDR1 MNHEY, CDR2 SMNVEV (reference sequence). V was clipped by 2 bases and J by 9 bases, with 14 bases between them. The CDR3 here is CASSLQRPLGEQFF. The CDR3 DNA is TGTGCCAGCAGTTTACAGCGGCCCTTGGGTGAGCAGTTCTTC.

This chain connects TRBV5-6 to TRBJ1-6; no definite D call. V lost 0 bases, J lost 11 bases, and 12 bases lay in between. Germline CDR1 reads SGHDT; CDR2 reads YYEEEE. This CDR3 has 14 amino acids. CDR3 sequence: CASSLGTGVTPLHF. CDR3 sequence (DNA): TGTGCCAGCAGCTTGGGGACTGGGGTGACACCCCTCCACTTT.

This rearrangement joins TRBV5-1 to TRBJ2-2; TRBD2 matches 8 bases. From germline, CDR1 is SGHRS and CDR2 YFSETQ. V shed 0 bases, J shed 4 bases, and the junction held 5 bases outside the gene matches. The CDR3 covers 16 residues. In DNA, the CDR3 is TGCGCCAGCAGCTTGGAGACGGGAGGGAGCACCGGGGAGCTGTTTTTT. Protein product: CASSLETGGSTGELFF.

The chain has TRBV30 and TRBJ1-1, with 7 bases identical to TRBD1. CDR3 length: 14 amino acids. From germline, CDR1 is GTSNPN and CDR2 SVGIG (reference sequence). After removal of 3 bases from V and 0 bases from J, the junction contained 4 bases not matched to a gene. CDR3 DNA sequence: TGTGCCTGGAGGGGGGACAGCCTGAACACTGAAGCTTTCTTT. Translated, it gives CAWRGDSLNTEAFF. The full variable domain, completed using reference TRBV30 and TRBJ1-1, is SQTIHQWPATLVQPVGSPLSLECTVEGTSNPNLYWYRQAAGRGLQLLFYSVGIGQISSEVPQNLSASRPQDRQFILSSKKLLLSDSGFYLCAWRGDSLNTEAFFGQGTRLTVV.

The chain recombines TRBV7-2 with TRBJ1-5; possibly TRBD1 for D (5 bases). The CDR3 spans 14 residues. Germline loops: CDR1 SGHTA, CDR2 FQGNSA. The V end was cut by 5 bases, the J end by 7 bases, with 15 bases between. CDR3: CASSPIGEWQPQHF. For the CDR3, the DNA is TGTGCCAGCAGCCCGATAGGGGAATGGCAGCCCCAGCATTTT.

The rearrangement uses TRBV19 and TRBJ2-1, with 13 bases lining up with TRBD2. Germline V lookup: CDR1 LNHDA, CDR2 SQIVND (reference sequence). CDR3 length equals 15 residues. Losses at the gene ends were 5 bases for V and 8 bases for J; bases not matched to a gene: 6. CDR3 DNA sequence: TGTGCCAGTAGTCTCGGACTAGCGGGAGTGGATGAGCAGTTCTTC. It specifies CASSLGLAGVDEQFF.

CDR3 in DNA: TGTGCCAGCAGCCCAGGGGACACCGGGGAGCTGTTTTTT. Amino acid sequence: CASSPGDTGELFF. This sequence joins TRBV5-6 and TRBJ2-2, with a possible D match to TRBD1 (6 bases). CDR1 and CDR2 from the germline V gene are SGHDT and YYEEEE. The CDR3 totals 13 residues. V shed 4 bases and J shed 3 bases, with 7 bases lying between them.

As DNA, the CDR3 is TGTGCCAGCAGTCAACAGGGAAGGCAAGAGACCCAGTACTTC. Translated, it gives CASSQQGRQETQYF. The chain couples TRBV2 to TRBJ2-5; D is perhaps TRBD1 (6 bases). The V end lost 5 bases, the J end lost 2 bases, and 12 bases lay between the germline ends. The germline V gene has CDR1 SNHLY and CDR2 FYNNEI. CDR3 length equals 14 residues.

A few counts support this clone. CDR3 residues: CASSPGQGGLTQYF. The CDR3 DNA reads as TGTGCCAGCAGCCCCGGACAAGGAGGGTTAACCCAGTACTTC. The chain recombines TRBV11-2 with TRBJ2-5, with D maybe TRBD2 (6 bases). The CDR3 is 14 amino acids. Trimming took 5 bases from V and 8 from J, leaving 18 bases between them. The germline V gene encodes CDR1 SGHAT and CDR2 FQNNGV.

The chain recombines TRBV4-3 with TRBJ2-2, with TRBD2 matching over 11 bases. Trimming removed 1 base from V and 5 bases from J; junction bases left unmatched: 3. The CDR3 has 16 residues. Germline values: CDR1 LGHNA, CDR2 YSLEER. The CDR3 region is CASSQVSGRGTGELFF. DNA for the CDR3: TGCGCCAGCAGCCAAGTTAGCGGGAGGGGAACCGGGGAGCTGTTTTTT.

Comments on this clone: Germline is not matched at one junction end, which may reflect a read error. V and J are TRBV29-1 and TRBJ2-3, with 8 nucleotides matching TRBD2. Germline loops: CDR1 SQVTM, CDR2 ANQGSEA. This CDR3 contains 12 residues. The CDR3 region has the DNA TGCAGCGTTGGGACTAGCAGAGATACGCAGTATTTT. Amino acids: CSVGTSRDTQYF.

The chain recombines TRBV7-8 with TRBJ2-6; no firm D call. This CDR3 is 15 amino acids long. The germline V gene has CDR1 SGHVS and CDR2 FQNEAQ. Trimming shortened V by 2 bases and J by 2 bases, and 7 bases separated the two germline ends. The CDR3 spells CASSLPVPGANVLTF. For the CDR3, the DNA is TGTGCCAGCAGCTTACCAGTTCCTGGGGCCAACGTCCTGACTTTC. Based on the CDR3 plus reference TRBV7-8 and TRBJ2-6, the full variable domain is GAGVSQSPRYKVAKRGQDVALRCDPISGHVSLFWYQQALGQGPEFLTYFQNEAQLDKSGLPSDRFFAERPEGSVSTLKIQRTQQEDSAVYLCASSLPVPGANVLTFGAGSRLTVL.

This clone showed up just a few times. The chain has TRBV27 and TRBJ2-3; D is possibly TRBD1 (6 bases). Trimming cost V 0 bases and J 13 bases, with 14 bases left between them. In germline, CDR1 is MNHEY, CDR2 SMNVEV (reference sequence). This CDR3 has 13 amino acids. The chain's CDR3 is CASSLSGTPPKYF. As DNA, the CDR3 is TGTGCCAGCAGTTTATCCGGGACACCACCTAAGTATTTT.

The genes are TRBV28 and TRBJ1-2; D not certain. The CDR3 is 13 amino acids. Between the trimmed V and J ends, which lost 6 bases and 7 bases, there was a span of 15 bases. Germline values: CDR1 MDHEN, CDR2 SYDVKM. CDR3 DNA sequence: TGTGCCAGCAGCCTCAGAGTCGGGTCTGGCTACACCTTC. Translating it yields CASSLRVGSGYTF.

At least ten counts were recorded for this clone. This chain joins TRBV5-6 and TRBJ1-2; D is ambiguous. Per the germline V gene, CDR1 is SGHDT and CDR2 is YYEEEE. There are 14 residues in the CDR3. V dropped 2 bases and J dropped 6 bases, with 14 bases sitting between them. This chain's CDR3 is CASSFLGGKNGYTF. The CDR3 DNA reads TGTGCCAGCAGCTTCTTGGGCGGGAAAAATGGCTACACCTTC.

This clone was recorded only once. This chain joins TRBV28 and TRBJ1-1; D not certain. The V end was cut by 3 bases, the J end by 1 base, with 6 bases between. CDR3 length equals 13 residues. Germline CDR1 is MDHEN and CDR2 is SYDVKM. The CDR3 protein is CASSFRRNTEAFF. The CDR3 DNA reads TGTGCCAGCAGTTTTCGGAGGAACACTGAAGCTTTCTTT. Together with reference TRBV28 and TRBJ1-1, the CDR3 gives the full variable domain: DVKVTQSSRYLVKRTGEKVFLECVQDMDHENMFWYRQDPGLGLRLIYFSYDVKMKEKGDIPEGYSVSREKKERFSLILESASTNQTSMYLCASSFRRNTEAFFGQGTRLTVV.

V usage is TRBV5-1 and J usage is TRBJ2-1, with 8 bases fitting TRBD2. This CDR3 has 16 residues. CDR1 is SGHRS, CDR2 YFSETQ, per germline. V dropped 3 bases and J dropped 9; count of bases not matched to a gene: 14. In DNA form, the CDR3 reads TGCGCCAGCAGCTCCCAGGGAGGTAGCGGGATGGGTGAGCAGTTCTTC. Amino acid sequence: CASSSQGGSGMGEQFF.

The chain has TRBV2 and TRBJ1-2; D ambiguous. Deletions cut 4 bases from V and 0 bases from J, with 3 bases between. CDR3 length equals 12 residues. Germline V gives CDR1 SNHLY, CDR2 FYNNEI. In DNA form, the CDR3 reads TGTGCCAGCAGTGGAGCTAACTATGGCTACACCTTC. It is translated as CASSGANYGYTF.

The chain joins TRBV29-1 to TRBJ1-1; possible D gene TRBD1, 6 bases. V was clipped by 7 bases and J by 7 bases, with 25 bases between them. Looked up from germline, CDR1 is SQVTM and CDR2 is ANQGSEA. The CDR3 runs to 15 residues. The CDR3 DNA reads as TGCAGCGCAACCGAGACGGGGACACCTGGCCTTGAAGCTTTCTTT. It is translated as CSATETGTPGLEAFF.

This rearrangement joins TRBV10-2 to TRBJ2-3; no clear D gene. Trimming removed 3 bases from V and 1 base from J, with 5 bases in between. The germline CDR1 and CDR2 sequences are WSHSY and SAAADI. The CDR3 consists of 13 residues. CDR3 bases: TGCGCCAGCAGTGATTCTCGCACAGATACGCAGTATTTT. Its protein is CASSDSRTDTQYF.

This sequence joins TRBV29-1 and TRBJ1-3; 8 positions match TRBD1. This CDR3 is 14 amino acids long. V lost 7 bases to trimming and J lost 4 bases; unmatched junction nucleotides: 9. The germline CDR1 and CDR2 sequences are SQVTM and ANQGSEA. DNA for the CDR3: TGCAGCGCCGGCCCAGGGACAGGAGGAAACACCATATATTTT. It translates to CSAGPGTGGNTIYF.

The rearrangement links TRBV6-5 to TRBJ1-5; perhaps TRBD1 as D (6 bases). This CDR3 has 14 amino acids. With 6 bases removed from V and 3 bases from J, the gap between germline ends came to 12 bases. Germline CDR1 MNHEY, CDR2 SVGAGI. The CDR3 sequence: CASRGTGNNQPQHF. DNA for the CDR3: TGTGCCAGCAGAGGAACAGGGAACAATCAGCCCCAGCATTTT.

The chain has TRBV2 and TRBJ1-5; a weak D match, TRBD1 (5 bases). Germline CDR1 is SNHLY and CDR2 is FYNNEI. V gave up 6 bases and J gave up 1 base, with 13 bases separating them. The CDR3 is 15 amino acids. CDR3 residues: CASSSSGGSNQPQHF. The CDR3 DNA reads as TGTGCCAGCAGCTCCTCCGGGGGAAGCAATCAGCCCCAGCATTTT.

This chain joins TRBV7-9 and TRBJ2-7, with a possible D match to TRBD2 (6 bases). This CDR3 spans 14 amino acids. V was cut by 5 bases and J by 2 bases, with 13 bases left in between. Germline assignment: CDR1 SEHNR and CDR2 FQNEAQ (reference sequence). CDR3 amino acids: CASSLRGVAYEQYF. DNA for the CDR3: TGTGCCAGCAGCCTGCGGGGAGTGGCCTACGAGCAGTACTTC. The variable domain in full, completed from reference TRBV7-9 and TRBJ2-7, reads DTGVSQNPRHKITKRGQNVTFRCDPISEHNRLYWYRQTLGQGPEFLTYFQNEAQLEKSRLLSDRFSAERPKGSFSTLEIQRTEQGDSAMYLCASSLRGVAYEQYFGPGTRLTVT.

The J gene is TRBJ1-2, the V gene TRBV5-1; 7 nucleotides agree with TRBD1. The V and J ends lost 0 bases and 4 bases, in that order; junction bases with no gene match: 3. The CDR3 covers 14 residues. The V gene's germline CDR1 is SGHRS and CDR2 YFSETQ. The CDR3 spells CASSLDAGGYGYTF. The CDR3 coding sequence is TGCGCCAGCAGCTTGGACGCAGGGGGCTATGGCTACACCTTC. Based on the CDR3 plus reference TRBV5-1 and TRBJ1-2, the full variable domain is KAGVTQTPRYLIKTRGQQVTLSCSPISGHRSVSWYQQTPGQGLQFLFEYFSETQRNKGNFPGRFSGRQFSNSRSEMNVSTLELGDSALYLCASSLDAGGYGYTFGSGTRLTVV.